Sequencing of this T cell receptor beta chain was carried out in a study of control samples from healthy donors and cancer patients. Germline V gene sequence: CDR1 MDHEN, CDR2 SYDVKM. V gave up 7 bases and J gave up 4 bases; unmatched junction bases: 5. The CDR3 runs 13 residues. Profiling relied on immunoSEQ multiplex PCR, and the TCRdb table lists in-frame clones only, not all of them. In the table there are roughly 220,000 clones, just under 95% of which are singletons. The chain carries TRBV28 and TRBJ1-2; 8 nucleotides line up with TRBD1. This clonotype originated in a man aged 45-65 years in good health. The sequencing sample was made of blood. The CDR3 nucleotides are TGTGCCAGCACCGTGGACAGGGTCTATGGCTACACCTTC. This sequence encodes CASTVDRVYGYTF.